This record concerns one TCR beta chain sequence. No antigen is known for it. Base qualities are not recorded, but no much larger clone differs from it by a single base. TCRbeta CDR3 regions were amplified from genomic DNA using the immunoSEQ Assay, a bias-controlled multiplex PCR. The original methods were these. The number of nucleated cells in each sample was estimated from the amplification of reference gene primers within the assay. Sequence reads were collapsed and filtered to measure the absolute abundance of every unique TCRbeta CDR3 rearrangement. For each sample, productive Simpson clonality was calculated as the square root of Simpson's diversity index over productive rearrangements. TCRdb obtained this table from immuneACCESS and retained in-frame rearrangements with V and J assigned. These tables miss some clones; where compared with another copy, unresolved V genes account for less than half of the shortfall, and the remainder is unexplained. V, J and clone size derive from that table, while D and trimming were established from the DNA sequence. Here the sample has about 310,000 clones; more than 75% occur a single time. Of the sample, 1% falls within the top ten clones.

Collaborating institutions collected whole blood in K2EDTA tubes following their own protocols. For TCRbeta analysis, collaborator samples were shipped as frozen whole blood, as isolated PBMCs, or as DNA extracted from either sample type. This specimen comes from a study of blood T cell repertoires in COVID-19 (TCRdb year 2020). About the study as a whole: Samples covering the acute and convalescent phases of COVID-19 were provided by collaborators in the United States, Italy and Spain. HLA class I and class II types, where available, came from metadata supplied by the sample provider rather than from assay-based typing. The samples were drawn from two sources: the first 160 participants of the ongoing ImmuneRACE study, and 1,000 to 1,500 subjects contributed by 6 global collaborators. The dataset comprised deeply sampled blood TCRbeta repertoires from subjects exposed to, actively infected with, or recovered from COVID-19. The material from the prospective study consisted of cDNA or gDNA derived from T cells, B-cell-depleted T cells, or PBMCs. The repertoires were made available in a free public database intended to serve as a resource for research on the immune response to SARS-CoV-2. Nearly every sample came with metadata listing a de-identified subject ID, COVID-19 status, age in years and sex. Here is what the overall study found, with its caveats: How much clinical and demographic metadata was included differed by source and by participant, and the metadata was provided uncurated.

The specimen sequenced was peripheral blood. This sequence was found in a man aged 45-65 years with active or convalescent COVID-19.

The DNA reads TGTGCCAGTACCCCCGTGGACAGGGATTATCAGCCCCAGCATTTT. This gives the protein CASTPVDRDYQPQHF. The chain is assembled from TRBV19 and TRBJ1-5; a stretch of 8 junction bases matches TRBD1. The CDR3 spans 15 residues, from the cysteine through the phenylalanine. This entry keeps only the CDR3 DNA: 45 bases, framed from base 1. Trimming removed 7 bases from V and 5 bases from J; the gene matches leave 10 bases unexplained. The CDR1 and CDR2 encoded by the germline V gene (reference sequence) are LNHDA and SQIVND.